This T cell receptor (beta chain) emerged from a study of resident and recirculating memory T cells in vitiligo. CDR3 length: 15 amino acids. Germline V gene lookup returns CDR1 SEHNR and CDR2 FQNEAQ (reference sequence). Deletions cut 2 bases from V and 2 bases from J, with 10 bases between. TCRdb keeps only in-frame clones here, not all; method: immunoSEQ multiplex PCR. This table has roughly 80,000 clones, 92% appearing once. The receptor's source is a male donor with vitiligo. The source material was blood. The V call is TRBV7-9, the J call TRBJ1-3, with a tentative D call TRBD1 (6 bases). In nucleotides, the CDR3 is TGTGCCAGCAGCTTACAAGGGGGAACTGGAAACACCATATATTTT. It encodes CASSLQGGTGNTIYF.